Each of the 18 T cell receptor beta chains below was sequenced from the same sample in a study of blood T cells in healthy people across ages. Together with a sample-barcoded 5' primer, a J-beta primer mix was included in a second PCR lasting about 6 to 11 cycles. Each CDR3 protein is one row after TCRdb ran MiXCR on the 5' RACE reads. The sample yields hundreds of thousands of distinct CDR3 sequences, under 30% seen once. These data also featured in a second study, about T cells of mothers and their children.

The sequenced sample was blood. All receptors come from a boy younger than 18 in good health.

This clonotype was recorded a few times. This rearrangement joins TRBV25-1 to TRBJ2-5, with 10 bases identical to TRBD2. The DNA matches TRBJ2-1 better at its end, which makes the J call doubtful. The CDR3 is 17 residues long. The V gene's germline CDR1 is MGHDK and CDR2 SYGVNS. The CDR3 loop reads CASSEGLLAGTYNEQFF. Here the CDR3 DNA reads TGTGCCAGCAGTGAAGGGTTACTAGCGGGGACCTACAATGAGCAGTTCTTC.

V usage is TRBV21-1 and J usage is TRBJ2-5; TRBD1, the D gene given by the table, was not confirmed from the DNA. TRBV21-1 is a recognized pseudogene. The CDR3 runs to 17 residues. The CDR3 DNA follows: TGTGCCAGCAGCAATCAACCGCAGGACAGGGCCCAGGGGACCCAGTACTTC. Its protein product is CASSNQPQDRAQGTQYF.

This chain links TRBV12-3 or TRBV12-4 with TRBJ2-5; the D gene is possibly TRBD2 (7 bases). The CDR3 runs to 14 residues. V lost 7 bases, J lost 1 base, and 13 bases lay in between. CDR3 in amino acids: CASTLRGGQETQYF. The CDR3 bases are TGTGCCAGCACCCTAAGGGGGGGCCAAGAGACCCAGTACTTC.

This clonotype was seen a few times. Mismatch with germline at one junction end may stem from a read error. V and J are TRBV10-1 and TRBJ2-5, with 8 bases lining up with TRBD1. The J call may not be correct, given that the DNA end is closer to TRBJ2-7. This CDR3 spans 15 amino acids. CDR1 and CDR2 (germline): WNHNN, SYGVQD (reference sequence). The CDR3 DNA follows: TGCGCCAGTAGTGACACCGGGACAGGACCCTACGAGCAGTACTTC. Translated: CASSDTGTGPYEQYF.

V usage is TRBV12-3 or TRBV12-4 and J usage is TRBJ1-1, with D hard to call. This CDR3 contains 12 residues. Deletions cut 6 bases from V and 11 bases from J, with 16 bases between. CDR3 residues: CASSPIRQPAFF. CDR3 DNA sequence: TGTGCCAGCAGCCCCATTCGTCAGCCCGCTTTCTTT.

This clonotype was observed a single time. The rearrangement uses TRBV29-1 and TRBJ2-5; TRBD1 might be the D (5 bases). Matching the DNA end better, TRBJ2-1 makes the J call doubtful. The CDR3 length is 14 residues. Per the germline V gene, CDR1 is SQVTM and CDR2 is ANQGSEA. CDR3 sequence reads: CSVAWGSGYNEQFF. CDR3 DNA: TGCAGCGTTGCATGGGGCAGTGGGTACAATGAGCAGTTCTTC.

This clonotype was found a few times. V gene TRBV6-1 combines with J gene TRBJ2-5; the D gene is possibly TRBD2 (5 bases). The J call may not be correct, given that the DNA end is closer to TRBJ2-1. Germline V gene data show CDR1 as MNHNS and CDR2 as SASEGT. This CDR3 region has 15 residues. The CDR3: CASSEEDGLWNEQFF. The CDR3 nucleotides are TGTGCCAGCAGTGAAGAGGACGGACTCTGGAATGAGCAGTTCTTC.

The CDR3 loop is CASSYTGTPPEQYF. For the CDR3, the DNA is TGTGCCAGCAGTTATACCGGGACTCCGCCAGAGCAGTATTTT. V and J are TRBV6-1 and TRBJ2-3; D might be TRBD2 (6 bases). CDR3 length equals 14 residues. V lost 5 bases to trimming and J lost 11 bases, with 20 bases between them. CDR1 and CDR2 from the germline V gene are MNHNS and SASEGT.

This chain joins TRBV3-1 and TRBJ1-4; 7 nucleotides line up with TRBD1. Germline lookup yields CDR1 LGHDT and CDR2 YNNKEL (reference sequence). The CDR3 is 13 amino acids. Trimming removed 6 bases from V and 7 bases from J; junction bases left unmatched: 5. The CDR3 DNA sequence: TGTGCCAGCAGTAAAACAGGGGCTGAAAAACTGTTTTTT. Translating it yields CASSKTGAEKLFF. The entire variable domain, with the rest obtained from reference TRBV3-1 and TRBJ1-4, is as follows: DTAVSQTPKYLVTQMGNDKSIKCEQNLGHDTMYWYKQDSKKFLKIMFSYNNKELIINETVPNRFSPKSPDKAHLNLHINSLELGDSAVYFCASSKTGAEKLFFGSGTQLSVL.

This clonotype occurred a few times. This chain's CDR3 is CASRDRDRVVGELFF. Written as DNA, the CDR3 is TGTGCCAGCAGAGACCGGGACAGGGTGGTCGGGGAGCTGTTTTTT. The V and J genes are TRBV2 and TRBJ2-2; 9 bases are a match to TRBD1. This CDR3 is built from 15 residues. CDR1 and CDR2 from the germline V gene are SNHLY and FYNNEI. V shed 6 bases, J shed 7 bases, and the junction held 9 bases outside the gene matches.

The chain links TRBV18 to TRBJ2-7; 8 bases fit TRBD2. This CDR3 spans 14 amino acids. The junction had 4 bases not matched to a gene; V was cut back by 3 bases and J by 3 bases. Germline CDR1 KGHSH, CDR2 LQKENI. CDR3 coding DNA: TGTGCCAGCTCACCGGGACTAGTGGGCTACGAGCAGTACTTC. Protein product: CASSPGLVGYEQYF.

The J gene is TRBJ2-5, the V gene TRBV28, with no clear D. In germline, CDR1 is MDHEN, CDR2 SYDVKM. The V end lost 6 bases, the J end lost 4 bases, and 6 bases lay between the germline ends. The length of the CDR3 is 11 residues. The CDR3 loop is CASRTPETQYF. CDR3 bases: TGTGCCAGCAGGACACCAGAGACCCAGTACTTC. Filled out from reference TRBV28 and TRBJ2-5, the complete variable domain reads DVKVTQSSRYLVKRTGEKVFLECVQDMDHENMFWYRQDPGLGLRLIYFSYDVKMKEKGDIPEGYSVSREKKERFSLILESASTNQTSMYLCASRTPETQYFGPGTRLLVL.

About this clonotype itself: Possible read error: a much larger clone is one base away. CDR3 nucleotide sequence: TGCGCCAGCAGCTTCCACAGCGTCCTGAACAACGGGGAGCTGTTTTTT. Its protein product is CASSFHSVLNNGELFF. This chain links TRBV5-1 with TRBJ2-2; D gene uncertain. The CDR3 loop spans 16 amino acids. Germline V gene data show CDR1 as SGHRS and CDR2 as YFSETQ.

The chain employs TRBV13 and TRBJ2-5; TRBD1 might be the D (5 bases). CDR3 length equals 14 residues. Germline V gene lookup returns CDR1 PRHDT and CDR2 FYEKMQ (reference sequence). Trimming shortened V by 0 bases and J by 6 bases, and 11 bases separated the two germline ends. CDR3 region: CASSLGQGGQTQYF. CDR3 nucleotides: TGTGCCAGCAGCTTAGGGCAGGGTGGCCAGACCCAGTACTTC. Complete variable domain (other parts from reference TRBV13 and TRBJ2-5): AAGVIQSPRHLIKEKRETATLKCYPIPRHDTVYWYQQGPGQDPQFLISFYEKMQSDKGSIPDRFSAQQFSDYHSELNMSSLELGDSALYFCASSLGQGGQTQYFGPGTRLLVL.

This clonotype was seen a handful of times. V and J are TRBV30 and TRBJ2-7; 11 bases fit TRBD1. V dropped 4 bases and J dropped 0; count of bases not matched to a gene: 2. This CDR3 comprises 14 residues. CDR1 GTSNPN and CDR2 SVGIG come from the germline V gene (reference sequence). The CDR3 bases are TGTGCCTGGAAGGGACAGGGGGACTCCTACGAGCAGTACTTC. The encoded protein is CAWKGQGDSYEQYF.

With respect to this clonotype: One end of the junction varies from germline; a read error may be responsible. V and J are TRBV29-1 and TRBJ1-1; 7 nucleotides align to TRBD1. The CDR3 totals 13 residues. CDR1 is SQVTM, CDR2 ANQGSEA, per germline. The CDR3 protein is CSVVETGNTEAFF. CDR3 coding DNA: TGCAGCGTTGTCGAGACAGGGAACACTGAAGCCTTCTTT.

The V and J genes are TRBV18 and TRBJ2-5; maybe TRBD2 (5 bases). The J call is in doubt because the DNA end fits TRBJ2-1 better. The CDR3 is made up of 15 amino acids. CDR1 and CDR2 from the germline V gene are KGHSH and LQKENI. CDR3 in amino acids: CASSPQRSPYNEQFF. CDR3 nucleotide sequence: TGTGCCAGCTCACCCCAGCGGTCCCCCTACAATGAGCAGTTCTTC.

This chain links TRBV9 with TRBJ1-6; 7 bases align to TRBD1. CDR3 length: 14 amino acids. Germline V gene sequence: CDR1 SGDLS, CDR2 YYNGEE. V lost 2 bases, J lost 13 bases, and 9 bases stayed unmatched. The CDR3 here is CASSVGTAFTPLHF. The CDR3 DNA reads TGTGCCAGCAGCGTTGGGACAGCCTTTACGCCCCTCCACTTT.